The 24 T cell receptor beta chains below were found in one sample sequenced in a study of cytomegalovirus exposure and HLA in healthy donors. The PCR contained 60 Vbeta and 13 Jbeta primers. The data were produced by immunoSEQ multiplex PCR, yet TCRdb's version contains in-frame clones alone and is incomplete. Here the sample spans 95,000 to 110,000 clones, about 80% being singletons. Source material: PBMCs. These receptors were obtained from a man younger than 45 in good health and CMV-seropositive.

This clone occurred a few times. The CDR3: CASSPESGKRTEAFF. CDR3 coding DNA: TGTGCCAGCTCACCAGAATCAGGGAAAAGAACTGAAGCTTTCTTT. The chain has TRBV18 and TRBJ1-1; D is perhaps TRBD1 (5 bases). The CDR3 length is 15 residues. Germline V gene data show CDR1 as KGHSH and CDR2 as LQKENI. The V and J ends lost 2 bases and 5 bases respectively, with 15 bases between them.

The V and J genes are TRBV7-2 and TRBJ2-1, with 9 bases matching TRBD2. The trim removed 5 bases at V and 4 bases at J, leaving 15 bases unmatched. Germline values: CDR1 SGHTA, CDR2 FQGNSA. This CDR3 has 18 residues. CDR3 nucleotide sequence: TGTGCCAGCAGCCGCCGGGGAGCGGGGGGTTTCACGTACAATGAGCAGTTCTTC. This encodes CASSRRGAGGFTYNEQFF.

The CDR3 bases are TGTGCCAGTAGTACGGATAATACAGGGGTTTTAGGTTTCTTT. Its translation is CASSTDNTGVLGFF. V is TRBV19 and J is TRBJ1-1, with 7 nucleotides matching TRBD1. The J segment lost 13 bases and the V segment lost 4 bases, leaving 15 bases of the junction unmatched. This CDR3 contains 14 residues. Germline V gene sequence: CDR1 LNHDA, CDR2 SQIVND (reference sequence).

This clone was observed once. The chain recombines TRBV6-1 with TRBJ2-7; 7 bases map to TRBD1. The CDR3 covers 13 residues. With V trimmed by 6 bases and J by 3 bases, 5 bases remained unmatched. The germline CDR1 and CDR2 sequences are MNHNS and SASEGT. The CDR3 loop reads CASSSGQVYEQYF. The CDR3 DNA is TGTGCCAGCAGCAGTGGACAGGTCTACGAGCAGTACTTC.

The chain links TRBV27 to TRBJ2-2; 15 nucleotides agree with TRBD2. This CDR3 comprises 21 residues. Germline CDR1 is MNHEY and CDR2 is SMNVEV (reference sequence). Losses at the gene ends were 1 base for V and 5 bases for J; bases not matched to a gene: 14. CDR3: CASSLFLWTSGGVAPTGELFF. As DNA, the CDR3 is TGTGCCAGCAGTTTATTCCTCTGGACTAGCGGGGGGGTCGCTCCGACCGGGGAGCTGTTTTTT.

The chain's CDR3 is CASSIGTGGADTEAFF. For the CDR3, the DNA is TGTGCCAGTAGTATTGGGACAGGGGGCGCGGACACTGAAGCTTTCTTT. The rearrangement uses TRBV19 and TRBJ1-1, with TRBD1 matching 12 bases. This CDR3 has 16 residues. Germline CDR1 LNHDA, CDR2 SQIVND (reference sequence). The V segment lost 3 bases and the J segment 3 bases; nucleotides outside the gene matches: 5.

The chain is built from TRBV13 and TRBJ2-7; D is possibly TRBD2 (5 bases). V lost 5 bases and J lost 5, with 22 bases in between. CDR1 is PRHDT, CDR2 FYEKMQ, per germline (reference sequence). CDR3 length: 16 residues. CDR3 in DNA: TGTGCCAGCAGCACTTATAAAGGGCGGGCTCCAAACGAGCAGTACTTC. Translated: CASSTYKGRAPNEQYF.

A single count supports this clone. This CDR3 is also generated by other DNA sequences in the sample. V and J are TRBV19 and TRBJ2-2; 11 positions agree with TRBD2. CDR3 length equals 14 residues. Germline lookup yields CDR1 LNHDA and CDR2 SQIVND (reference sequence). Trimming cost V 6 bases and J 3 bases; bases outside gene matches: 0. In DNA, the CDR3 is TGTGCCAGTAGACTAGCGGGGGACACCGGGGAGCTGTTTTTT. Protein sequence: CASRLAGDTGELFF.

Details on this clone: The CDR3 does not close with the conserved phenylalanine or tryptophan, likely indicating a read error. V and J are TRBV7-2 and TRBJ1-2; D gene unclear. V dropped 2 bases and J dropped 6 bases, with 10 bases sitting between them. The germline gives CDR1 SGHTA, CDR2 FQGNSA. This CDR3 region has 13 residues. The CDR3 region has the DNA TGTGCCAGCAGCTTATGGGGAGGGAATGGCTACACCCTC. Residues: CASSLWGGNGYTL.

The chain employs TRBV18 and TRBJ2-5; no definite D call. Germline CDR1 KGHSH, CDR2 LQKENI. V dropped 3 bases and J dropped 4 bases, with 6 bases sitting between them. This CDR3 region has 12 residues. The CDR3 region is CASSPSLETQYF. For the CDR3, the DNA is TGTGCCAGCTCACCCTCCCTAGAGACCCAGTACTTC.

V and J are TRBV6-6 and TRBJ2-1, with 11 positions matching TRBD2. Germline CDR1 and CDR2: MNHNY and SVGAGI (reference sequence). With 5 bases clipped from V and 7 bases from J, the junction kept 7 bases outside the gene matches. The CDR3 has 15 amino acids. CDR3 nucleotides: TGTGCCAGCAGTGATAGCGGGGGGGCTTCGAATGAGCAGTTCTTC. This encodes CASSDSGGASNEQFF.

CDR3 coding DNA: TGTGCCAGCAGCCTTGAAGGCGGCTCCTACAATGAGCAGTTCTTC. Translation: CASSLEGGSYNEQFF. The gene calls are TRBV6-5 and TRBJ2-1; D gene ambiguous. The CDR3 is made up of 15 amino acids. V shed 6 bases and J shed 0 bases, with 12 bases lying between them. CDR1 and CDR2 from the germline V gene are MNHEY and SVGAGI.

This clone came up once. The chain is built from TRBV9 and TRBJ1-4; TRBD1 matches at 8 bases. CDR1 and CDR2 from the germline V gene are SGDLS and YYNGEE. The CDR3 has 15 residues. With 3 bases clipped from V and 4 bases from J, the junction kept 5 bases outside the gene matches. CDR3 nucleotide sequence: TGTGCCAGCAGCGCTCGACAGGGGCTTAATGAAAAACTGTTTTTT. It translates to CASSARQGLNEKLFF.

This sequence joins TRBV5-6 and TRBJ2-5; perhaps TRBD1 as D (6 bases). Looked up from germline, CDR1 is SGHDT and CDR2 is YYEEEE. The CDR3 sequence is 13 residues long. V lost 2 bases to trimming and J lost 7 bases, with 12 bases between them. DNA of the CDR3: TGTGCCAGCAGCTTACAGGGTGGGGGGACCCAGTACTTC. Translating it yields CASSLQGGGTQYF.

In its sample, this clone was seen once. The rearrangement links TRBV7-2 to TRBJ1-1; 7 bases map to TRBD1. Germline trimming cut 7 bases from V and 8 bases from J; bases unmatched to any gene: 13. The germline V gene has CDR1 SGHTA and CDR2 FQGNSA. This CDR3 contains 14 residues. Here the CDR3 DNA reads TGTGCCAGCACCCTAGGGACAGCTGGAAGGGAAGCTTTCTTT. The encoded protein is CASTLGTAGREAFF. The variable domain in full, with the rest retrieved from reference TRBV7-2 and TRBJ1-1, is GAGVSQSPSNKVTEKGKDVELRCDPISGHTALYWYRQSLGQGLEFLIYFQGNSAPDKSGLPSDRFSAERTGGSVSTLTIQRTQQEDSAVYLCASTLGTAGREAFFGQGTRLTVV.

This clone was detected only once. CDR3 coding DNA: TGTGCCAGCAGCTTAGGCCCCGGACAAAATAATCAGCCCCAGCATTTT. This encodes CASSLGPGQNNQPQHF. V and J are TRBV11-2 and TRBJ1-5, with D maybe TRBD1 (5 bases). CDR1 SGHAT and CDR2 FQNNGV come from the germline V gene. V dropped 1 base and J dropped 4 bases, with 14 bases sitting between them. This CDR3 has 16 amino acids.

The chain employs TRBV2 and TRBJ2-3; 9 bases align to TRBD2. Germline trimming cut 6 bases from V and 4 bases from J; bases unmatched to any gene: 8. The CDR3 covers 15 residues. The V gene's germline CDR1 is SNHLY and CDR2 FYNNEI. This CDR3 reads CASRETSGAPDTQYF. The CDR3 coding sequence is TGTGCCAGCAGGGAGACTAGCGGAGCACCAGATACGCAGTATTTT.

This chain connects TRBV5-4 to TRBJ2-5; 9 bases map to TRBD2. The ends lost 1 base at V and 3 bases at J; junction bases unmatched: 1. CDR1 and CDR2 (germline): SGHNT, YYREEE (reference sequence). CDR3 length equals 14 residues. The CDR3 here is CASSLWTSEETQYF. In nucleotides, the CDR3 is TGTGCCAGCAGCTTGTGGACTAGCGAAGAGACCCAGTACTTC.

CDR3 in DNA: TGTGCCAGTAGTATGGGGACTGATACCTACGAGCAGTACTTC. The encoded protein is CASSMGTDTYEQYF. The V and J genes are TRBV19 and TRBJ2-7, with D possibly being TRBD2 (6 bases). Per the germline V gene, CDR1 is LNHDA and CDR2 is SQIVND (reference sequence). The CDR3 spans 14 residues. The V gene lost 3 bases and the J gene lost 2 bases, with 11 bases spanning the gap.

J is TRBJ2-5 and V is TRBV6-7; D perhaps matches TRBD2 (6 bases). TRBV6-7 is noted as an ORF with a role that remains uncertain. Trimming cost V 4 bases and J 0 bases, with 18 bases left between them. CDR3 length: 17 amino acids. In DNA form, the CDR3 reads TGTGCCAGCAGTTCTCCGAACAGCGCGGGGTACCAAGAGACCCAGTACTTC. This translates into CASSSPNSAGYQETQYF.

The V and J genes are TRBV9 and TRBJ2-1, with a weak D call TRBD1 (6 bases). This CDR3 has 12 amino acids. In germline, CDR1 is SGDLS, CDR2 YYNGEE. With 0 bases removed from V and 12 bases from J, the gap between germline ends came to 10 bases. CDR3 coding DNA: TGTGCCAGCAGCGTAGAACAGGGCGCGCAGTTCTTC. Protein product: CASSVEQGAQFF.

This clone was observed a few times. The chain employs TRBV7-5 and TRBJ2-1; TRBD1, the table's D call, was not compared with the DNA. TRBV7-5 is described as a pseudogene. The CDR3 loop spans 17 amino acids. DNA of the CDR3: TGTGCCAGAAGCCAGACTCGACAGGGGCGGTCCTACAATGAGCAGTTCTTC. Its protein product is CARSQTRQGRSYNEQFF.

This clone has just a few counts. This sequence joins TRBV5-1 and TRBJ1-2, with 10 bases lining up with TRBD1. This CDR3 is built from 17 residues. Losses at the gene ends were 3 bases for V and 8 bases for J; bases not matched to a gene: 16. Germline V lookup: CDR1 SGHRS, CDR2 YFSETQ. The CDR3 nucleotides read TGCGCCAGCAGCTCCTACTCTGGACAGGGGGGCCCTAAAGGCTACACCTTC. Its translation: CASSSYSGQGGPKGYTF.

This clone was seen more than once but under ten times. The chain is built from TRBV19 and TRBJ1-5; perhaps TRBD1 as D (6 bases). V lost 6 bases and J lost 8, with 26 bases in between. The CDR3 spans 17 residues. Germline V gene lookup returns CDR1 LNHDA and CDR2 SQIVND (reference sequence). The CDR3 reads CASRGRQGTQGWEPQHF. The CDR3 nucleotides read TGTGCCAGTAGGGGCCGGCAGGGGACCCAAGGGTGGGAGCCCCAGCATTTT.